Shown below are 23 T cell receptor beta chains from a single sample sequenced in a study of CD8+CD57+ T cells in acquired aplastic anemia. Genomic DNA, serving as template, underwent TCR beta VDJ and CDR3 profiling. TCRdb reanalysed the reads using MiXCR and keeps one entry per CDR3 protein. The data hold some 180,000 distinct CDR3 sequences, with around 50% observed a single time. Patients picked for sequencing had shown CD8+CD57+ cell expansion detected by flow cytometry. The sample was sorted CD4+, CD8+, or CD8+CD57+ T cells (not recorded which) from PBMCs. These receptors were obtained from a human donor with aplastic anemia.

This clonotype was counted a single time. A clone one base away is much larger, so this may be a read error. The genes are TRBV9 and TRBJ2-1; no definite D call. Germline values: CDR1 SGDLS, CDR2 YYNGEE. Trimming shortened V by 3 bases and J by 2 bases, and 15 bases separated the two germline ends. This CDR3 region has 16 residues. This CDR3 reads CASSGGVATPYNEQFF. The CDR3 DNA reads TGTGCCAGCAGCGGTGGGGTGGCGACCCCCTACAATGAGCAGTTCTTC.

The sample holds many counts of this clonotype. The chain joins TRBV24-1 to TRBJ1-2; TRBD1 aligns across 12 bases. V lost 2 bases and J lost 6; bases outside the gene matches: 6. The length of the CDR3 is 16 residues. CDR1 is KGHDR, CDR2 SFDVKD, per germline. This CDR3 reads CATSDSPGQGADGYTF. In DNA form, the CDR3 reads TGTGCCACCAGTGATTCCCCGGGACAGGGGGCCGATGGCTACACCTTC.

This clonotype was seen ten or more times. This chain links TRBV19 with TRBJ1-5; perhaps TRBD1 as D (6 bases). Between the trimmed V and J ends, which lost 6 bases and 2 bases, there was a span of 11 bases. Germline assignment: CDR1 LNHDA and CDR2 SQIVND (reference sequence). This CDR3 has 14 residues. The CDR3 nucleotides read TGTGCCAGTAGCATCTCAGGGGGCAATCAGCCCCAGCATTTT. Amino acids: CASSISGGNQPQHF.

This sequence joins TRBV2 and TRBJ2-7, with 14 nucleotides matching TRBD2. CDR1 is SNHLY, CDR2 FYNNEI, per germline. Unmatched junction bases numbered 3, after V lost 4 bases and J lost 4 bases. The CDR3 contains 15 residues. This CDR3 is CASSGTSGRHYEQYF. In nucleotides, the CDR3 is TGTGCCAGCAGTGGGACTAGCGGGAGGCATTACGAGCAGTACTTC.

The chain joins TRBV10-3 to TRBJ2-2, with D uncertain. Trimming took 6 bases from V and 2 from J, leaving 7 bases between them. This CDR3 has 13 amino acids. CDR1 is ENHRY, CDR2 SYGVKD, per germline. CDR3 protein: CAIRQTNTGELFF. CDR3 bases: TGTGCCATCAGACAGACTAACACCGGGGAGCTGTTTTTT.

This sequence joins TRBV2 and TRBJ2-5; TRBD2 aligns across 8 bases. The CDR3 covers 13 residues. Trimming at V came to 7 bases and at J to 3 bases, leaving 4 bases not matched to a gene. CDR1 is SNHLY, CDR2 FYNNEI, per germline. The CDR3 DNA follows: TGTGCCAGCACGACGGGGGGGGAAGAGACCCAGTACTTC. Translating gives CASTTGGEETQYF.

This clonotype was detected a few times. CDR3 nucleotide sequence: TGTGCCAGCAGCAACCGTGGGACAGGGGGCTCAGGCTACACCTTC. It encodes CASSNRGTGGSGYTF. The chain recombines TRBV7-8 with TRBJ1-2; TRBD1 aligns across 12 bases. The CDR3 runs to 15 residues. V lost 5 bases and J lost 8; bases outside the gene matches: 9. Germline lookup yields CDR1 SGHVS and CDR2 FQNEAQ.

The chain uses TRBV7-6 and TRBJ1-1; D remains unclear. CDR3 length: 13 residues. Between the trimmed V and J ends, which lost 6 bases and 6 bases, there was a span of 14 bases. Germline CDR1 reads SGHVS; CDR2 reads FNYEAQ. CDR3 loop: CASSHAEHPEAFF. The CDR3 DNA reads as TGTGCCAGCAGTCACGCGGAACATCCTGAAGCTTTCTTT.

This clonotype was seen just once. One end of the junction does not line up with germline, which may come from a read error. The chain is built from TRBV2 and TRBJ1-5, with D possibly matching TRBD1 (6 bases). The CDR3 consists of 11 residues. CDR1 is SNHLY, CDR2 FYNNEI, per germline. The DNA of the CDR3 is TGTGCCAGCAGTGTGAGGGACACCCCTGCTTTT. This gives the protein CASSVRDTPAF. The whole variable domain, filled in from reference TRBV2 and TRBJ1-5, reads EPEVTQTPSHQVTQMGQEVILRCVPISNHLYFYWYRQILGQKVEFLVSFYNNEISEKSEIFDDQFSVERPDGSNFTLKIRSTKLEDSAMYFCASSVRDTPAFGDGTRLSIL.

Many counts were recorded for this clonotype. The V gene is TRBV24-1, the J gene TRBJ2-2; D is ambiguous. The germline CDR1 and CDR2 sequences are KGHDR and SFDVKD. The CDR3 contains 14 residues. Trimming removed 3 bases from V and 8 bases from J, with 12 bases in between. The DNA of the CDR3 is TGTGCCACCAGTGATCAAGGACCCTCTGGGGAGCTGTTTTTT. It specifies CATSDQGPSGELFF.

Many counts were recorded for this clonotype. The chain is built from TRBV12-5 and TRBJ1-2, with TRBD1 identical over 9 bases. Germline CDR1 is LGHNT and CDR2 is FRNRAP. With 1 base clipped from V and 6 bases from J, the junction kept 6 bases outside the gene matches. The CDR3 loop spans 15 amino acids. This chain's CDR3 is CASGLDPGQGDGYTF. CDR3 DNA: TGTGCTAGTGGTTTGGACCCGGGACAGGGAGATGGCTACACCTTC.

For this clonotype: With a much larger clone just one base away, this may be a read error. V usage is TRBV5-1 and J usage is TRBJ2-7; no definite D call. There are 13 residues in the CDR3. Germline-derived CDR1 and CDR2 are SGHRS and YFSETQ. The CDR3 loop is CASSSDGIYEPYF. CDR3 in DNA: TGCGCCAGCAGCTCGGACGGCATTTACGAGCCGTACTTC.

CDR3 nucleotides: TGTGCCAGCTCGTTGAGGAGAGGCGGGGAGACCCAGTACTTC. Translation: CASSLRRGGETQYF. V usage is TRBV27 and J usage is TRBJ2-5; TRBD2 is a possible D gene (5 bases). The CDR3 runs 14 residues. From germline, CDR1 is MNHEY and CDR2 SMNVEV (reference sequence). V lost 8 bases to trimming and J lost 5 bases, with 18 bases between them.

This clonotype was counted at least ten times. In DNA form, the CDR3 reads TGCGCCAGCAATCGGGACAGGGGGATGGCTTTCTTT. Translated, it gives CASNRDRGMAFF. J is TRBJ1-1 and V is TRBV10-2; 11 bases match TRBD1. The J segment lost 11 bases and the V segment lost 7 bases, leaving 6 bases of the junction unmatched. The length of the CDR3 is 12 residues. Germline loops: CDR1 WSHSY, CDR2 SAAADI.

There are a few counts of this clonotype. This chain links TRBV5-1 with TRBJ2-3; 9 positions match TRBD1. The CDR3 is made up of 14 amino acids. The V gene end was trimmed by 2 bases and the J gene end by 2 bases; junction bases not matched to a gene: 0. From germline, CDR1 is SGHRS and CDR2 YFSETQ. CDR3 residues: CASSLQGATDTQYF. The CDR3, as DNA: TGCGCCAGCAGCTTACAGGGGGCCACAGATACGCAGTATTTT.

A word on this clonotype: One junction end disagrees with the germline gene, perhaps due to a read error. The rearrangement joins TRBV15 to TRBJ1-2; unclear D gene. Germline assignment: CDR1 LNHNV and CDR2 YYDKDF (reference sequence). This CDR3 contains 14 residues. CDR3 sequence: CATSRDRGYYGHTF. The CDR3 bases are TGTGCCACCAGCAGAGACCGGGGATACTATGGCCACACCTTC.

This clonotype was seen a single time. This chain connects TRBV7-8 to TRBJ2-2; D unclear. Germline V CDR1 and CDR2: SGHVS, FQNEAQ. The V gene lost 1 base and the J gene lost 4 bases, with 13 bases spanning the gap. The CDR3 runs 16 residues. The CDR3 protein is CASSLGLWVSTGELFF. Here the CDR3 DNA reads TGTGCCAGCAGCTTAGGATTGTGGGTCAGCACCGGGGAGCTGTTTTTT.

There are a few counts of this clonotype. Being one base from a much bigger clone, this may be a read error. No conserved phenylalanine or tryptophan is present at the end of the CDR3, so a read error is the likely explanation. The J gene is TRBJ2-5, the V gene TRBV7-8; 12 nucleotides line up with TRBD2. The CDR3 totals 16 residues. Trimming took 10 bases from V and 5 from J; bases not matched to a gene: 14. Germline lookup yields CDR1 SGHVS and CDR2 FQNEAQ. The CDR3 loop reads CANTLVLAGGQETQYL. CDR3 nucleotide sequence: TGTGCCAACACTCTGGTACTAGCGGGGGGTCAGGAGACCCAGTACCTC.

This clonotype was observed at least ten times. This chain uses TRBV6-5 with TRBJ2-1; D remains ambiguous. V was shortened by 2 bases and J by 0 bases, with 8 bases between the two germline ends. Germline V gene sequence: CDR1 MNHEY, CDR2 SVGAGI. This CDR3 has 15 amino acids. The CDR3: CASSYKKSSYNEQFF. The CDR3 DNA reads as TGTGCCAGCAGTTACAAGAAAAGCTCCTACAATGAGCAGTTCTTC.

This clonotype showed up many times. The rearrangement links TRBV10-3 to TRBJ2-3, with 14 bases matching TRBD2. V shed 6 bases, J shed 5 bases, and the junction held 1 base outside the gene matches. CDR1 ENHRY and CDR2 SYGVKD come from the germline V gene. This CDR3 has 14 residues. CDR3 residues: CAISGTSGGDTQYF. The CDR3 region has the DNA TGTGCCATCAGCGGGACTAGCGGGGGAGATACGCAGTATTTT.

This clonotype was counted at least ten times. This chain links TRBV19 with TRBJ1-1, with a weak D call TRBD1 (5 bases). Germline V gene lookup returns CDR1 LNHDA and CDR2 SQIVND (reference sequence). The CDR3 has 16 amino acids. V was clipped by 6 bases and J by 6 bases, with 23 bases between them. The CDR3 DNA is TGTGCCAGTAGCACAAACGGGGGGGGATTTTGGTCTGAAGCTTTCTTT. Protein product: CASSTNGGGFWSEAFF. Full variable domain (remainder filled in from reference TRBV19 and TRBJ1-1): DGGITQSPKYLFRKEGQNVTLSCEQNLNHDAMYWYRQDPGQGLRLIYYSQIVNDFQKGDIAEGYSVSREKKESFPLTVTSAQKNPTAFYLCASSTNGGGFWSEAFFGQGTRLTVV.

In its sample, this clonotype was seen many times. CDR3 nucleotide sequence: TGTGCCAGCAGTGAGGGACAGGGGGCGGGGGGCTACACCTTC. Amino acid sequence: CASSEGQGAGGYTF. V is TRBV6-1 and J is TRBJ1-2, with 12 nucleotides matching TRBD1. The V and J ends lost 3 bases and 8 bases, in that order; junction bases with no gene match: 4. Germline V gives CDR1 MNHNS, CDR2 SASEGT. The length of the CDR3 is 14 residues.

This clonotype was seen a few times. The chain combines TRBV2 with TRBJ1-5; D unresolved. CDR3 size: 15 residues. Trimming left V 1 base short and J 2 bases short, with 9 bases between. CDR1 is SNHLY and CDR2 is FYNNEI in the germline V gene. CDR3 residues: CASSEGRIGNQPQHF. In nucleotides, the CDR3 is TGTGCCAGCAGTGAAGGCAGAATTGGCAATCAGCCCCAGCATTTT.